These T cell receptor beta chains were read from a single sample in a study of T cell responses to AZD1222 COVID-19 vaccine. Clones were read by immunoSEQ multiplex PCR, and TCRdb kept only the in-frame ones, dropping some. The sample shows 150,000 to 200,000 clones, almost 95% of them seen only once. This material consisted of peripheral blood, taken on day 0 of AZD1222 vaccination. The receptors derive from an adult in good health. The CDR3 runs from the conserved cysteine through the conserved F or W. Fields, in order: V gene, CDR3 length, J gene, D gene, CDR3 protein, CDR3 DNA. D genes are given only for firm matches.

>TRBV28|13|TRBJ2-2|-
CASSNRRPGELFF
TGTGCCAGCAGTAACAGGCGCCCCGGGGAGCTGTTTTTT
>TRBV20-1|11|TRBJ2-1|-
CSGTEGDEQFF
TGCAGCGGGACTGAAGGGGATGAGCAGTTCTTC
>TRBV19|14|TRBJ1-2|-
CASRGVGRFNGYTF
TGTGCCAGTAGAGGCGTGGGCAGGTTTAATGGCTACACCTTC
>TRBV7-3|16|TRBJ2-2|TRBD2
CASSSGTSGRTGELFF
TGTGCCAGCAGCTCCGGGACTAGCGGGAGGACCGGGGAGCTGTTTTTT
>TRBV11-1|14|TRBJ2-7|-
CASSPRAAIIEQYF
TGTGCCAGCAGCCCCCGAGCAGCCATAATCGAGCAGTACTTC
>TRBV5-1|18|TRBJ2-3|TRBD2
CASSSGLAGVASTDTQYF
TGCGCCAGCAGCTCCGGACTAGCGGGAGTCGCTAGCACAGATACGCAGTATTTT
>TRBV6-6|13|TRBJ1-3|-
CASMGISGNTIYF
TGTGCCAGCATGGGAATCTCTGGAAACACCATATATTTT
>TRBV18|15|TRBJ2-2|TRBD2
CASSPRGRATGELFF
TGTGCCAGCTCACCACGAGGGAGGGCCACCGGGGAGCTGTTTTTT
>TRBV7-2|16|TRBJ2-7|-
CASSLASGRAAYEQYF
TGTGCCAGCAGCTTAGCTTCCGGCCGGGCCGCCTACGAGCAGTACTTC
>TRBV7-8|13|TRBJ2-5|-
CASSLSTLKTQYF
TGTGCCAGCAGCTTATCGACTTTAAAGACCCAGTACTTC
>TRBV29-1|14|TRBJ2-1|TRBD2
CSVDGTSGINEQFF
TGCAGCGTCGACGGGACTAGCGGGATAAATGAGCAGTTCTTC
>TRBV14|13|TRBJ1-1|-
CASSQELNTEAFF
TGTGCCAGCAGCCAAGAGCTGAACACTGAAGCTTTCTTT
>TRBV30|14|TRBJ2-5|-
CAWRGVAVTGTQYF
TGTGCCTGGAGGGGGGTAGCCGTCACCGGGACCCAGTACTTC
>TRBV6-4|12|TRBJ1-2|-
CASSDGGYGYTF
TGTGCCAGCAGTGACGGGGGCTATGGCTACACCTTC
>TRBV2|13|TRBJ2-5|-
CASSDGRRETQYF
TGTGCCAGCAGTGATGGTCGGCGAGAGACCCAGTACTTC